This T cell receptor beta chain derives from a study of cytomegalovirus exposure and HLA in healthy donors. Study-wide points: Only CMV serostatus was available as immune exposure information. TRBV6-2, TRBV6-3 and some other V segments were excluded as indistinguishable. Follow-up analysis later connected one missense variant in DCLRE1C with trimming of TCR beta V- and J-genes.

Researchers ran the PCR with 60 Vbeta and 13 Jbeta primers. The assay was immunoSEQ multiplex PCR, and TCRdb's table has in-frame clones only and misses some. The sample has approximately 140,000 clones; the top ten hold about 2.3%. As regards this clone: Its antigen is not known.

Donors likely had unrecorded immune exposures despite being nominally healthy when sampled. Trimming at V came to 1 base and at J to 8 bases, leaving 7 bases not matched to a gene. Germline CDR1 reads GTSNPN; CDR2 reads SVGIG (reference sequence). The CDR3 extends over 15 amino acids. This chain connects TRBV30 to TRBJ2-1, with TRBD2 identical over 11 bases. The clonotype originates from a woman aged 18-30 years in good health and CMV-seronegative. Sequencing used PBMCs. CDR3 residues: CAWSEGSGRGYEQFF. The CDR3 bases are TGTGCCTGGAGTGAAGGTAGCGGGAGGGGGTATGAGCAGTTCTTC.